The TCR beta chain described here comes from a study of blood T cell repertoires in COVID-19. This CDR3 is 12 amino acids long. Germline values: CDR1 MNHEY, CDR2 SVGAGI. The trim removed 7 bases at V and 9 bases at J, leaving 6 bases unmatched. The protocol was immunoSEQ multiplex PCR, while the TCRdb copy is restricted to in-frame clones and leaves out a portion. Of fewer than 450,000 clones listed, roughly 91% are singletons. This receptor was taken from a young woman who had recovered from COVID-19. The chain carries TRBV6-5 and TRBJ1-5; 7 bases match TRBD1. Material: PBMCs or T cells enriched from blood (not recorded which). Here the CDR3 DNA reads TGTGCCAGCAAACAGGGGTTAGGGCCCCAGCATTTT. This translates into CASKQGLGPQHF.